This T cell receptor beta chain emerged from a study of blood T cells in healthy people across ages. Study context: Every two T cells gave about one barcoded beta molecule via template switching. Study results and limitations: Relative to aged donors, long-lived donors carried more naive CD4+ cells and displayed higher diversity.

For every donor, a draw yielded 9.5 to 10 milliliters of peripheral blood. Per sample, extraction of total RNA gave at least 5 micrograms in every case. CDR3 length equals 14 residues. Germline V gene lookup returns CDR1 LGHDT and CDR2 YNNKEL (reference sequence). The ends lost 9 bases at V and 4 bases at J; junction bases unmatched: 11. With a J-beta primer mix and a sample-barcoded 5' primer, a second PCR ran roughly 6 to 12 cycles. TCRdb reprocessed the 5' RACE reads via MiXCR and lists one record per CDR3 protein. The sample holds about a million distinct CDR3 sequences, roughly 51% seen once. As concerns this clonotype: What it binds is unknown.

The sample comprised blood. This TCR came from a woman aged 55 to 70 in good health. This chain connects TRBV3-1 to TRBJ1-1, with TRBD1 matching 7 bases. CDR3 nucleotides: TGTGCCAGTACAGGGGACGGAACAAGCACTGAAGCTTTCTTT. Protein: CASTGDGTSTEAFF.